This section outlines one T cell receptor (beta chain) sequence together with its context. Its target antigen remains unknown. No base quality information exists; no much larger clone differs at one position. From cysteine to phenylalanine, the CDR3 is 16 amino acids long. Only the CDR3 portion is preserved as DNA: 48 bases, with reading frame beginning at the first base. From a lookup of the germline V gene (reference sequence), CDR1 and CDR2 are DFQATT and SNEGSKA. Trimming costs V 0 bases and J 0 bases, and their ends lie 15 bases apart. The data stem from a study of T cells in Graves' hyperthyroidism and ophthalmopathy (dated by TCRdb to the late 2010s). About the full investigation: Peripheral blood samples were taken at the time of initial diagnosis, prior to any treatment. TCR V-J signatures able to tell the groups apart were searched for in a discovery cohort of 90 to 100 patients, of whom fewer than 45 had Graves' ophthalmopathy and around 58 had stable Graves' hyperthyroidism. Prospective prediction of ophthalmopathy was tested in an independent validation cohort of 18 to 20 hyperthyroidism patients and 15 to 17 patients who later progressed to ophthalmopathy. The 100 discovery patients were randomly split 7:3 into training and test sets. In addition, the study compared T-cell repertoires in thyroid tissue and in blood from over 5 Graves' hyperthyroidism patients. Once sampling was done, hyperthyroidism patients were given methimazole at a starting dose of 30 mg daily, whereas ophthalmopathy patients were given high-dose intravenous methylprednisolone. According to the paper, TCR Vbeta CDR3 sequencing was carried out on some 130 peripheral blood samples, which came from fewer than 50 ophthalmopathy, under 85 hyperthyroidism and approximately 17 progressor patients.

Graves' hyperthyroidism was defined as stable when no progression to ophthalmopathy occurred over 18 months of follow-up. Hyperthyroidism patients were newly diagnosed, had a disease duration of under 2 months, and were aged 18 to 65 years. Exclusion was applied to patients with uncontrolled infections, other autoimmune diseases, pregnancy or lactation. Clinical symptoms, serum thyroxine and TRAb, thyroid ultrasound, and orbital computed tomography formed the basis for the diagnoses. PBMCs were isolated from around 10 ml of fresh peripheral blood by Ficoll-Paque density gradient centrifugation. Trizol reagent was used to extract total RNA, and RNA quality was then checked on an Agilent 2100 Bioanalyzer. Amplification of TCR beta CDR3 regions was carried out from RNA transcripts. A first-round RT-PCR of the TCR CDR3 used the HTBI primer set with the Qiagen OneStep RT-PCR kit. The libraries were constructed in a second round of multiplex PCR and then size-selected and purified. Paired-end sequencing of the libraries was performed with 100 bp reads on an Illumina HiSeq2000. The authors' pipeline ran thus. SOAPnuke was used to process the raw data, with reads discarded if the reads contained adapters or uncalled bases, had a mean Phred below 15, or lacked an exact constant-primer or identifier match. High-quality paired reads were merged with COPE v1.2.5, and unique nucleotide sequences were defined as clonotypes. MiTCR v1.1 was used to align clonotypes to the IMGT TRBV, TRBD and TRBJ reference segments. The analysis included only V-J combinations with a frequency above 0.0001, which together covered more than 98% of the repertoires. The TCS score was defined as F50 (clonal expansion) divided by E x V (chaos), with BLOSUM62-based TCRdist calculated between CDR3 peptides within each V-J. Welch's t-statistics and random forest reduced some 510 V-J features to 13, which were used in a naive Bayes classifier (R e1071). TCRdb reran the public reads through fastp at Q25 and MiXCR, keeping productive beta chains. Duplicate CDR3 protein sequences are folded into a single record with the most common DNA and genes. These V and J calls originate from TCRdb's pipeline instead of the authors' own analysis. In all, the sample holds approximately 600,000 distinct CDR3 sequences, and roughly 15% of those were seen once. 3.8% of the sample is taken by the ten largest.

Results and caveats for the whole study, not just this receptor: No statistical method was used to fix the sample size in advance, and group allocation was not hidden from the investigators. A model built on a 13 V-J signature distinguished ophthalmopathy from stable hyperthyroidism, reaching 85% to 90% sensitivity and 81.08% specificity in cross-validation and 80%/75% in testing. Most expanded thyroid clonotypes (frequency above 0.001) were also detected in blood, suggesting blood repertoires may reflect thyroid immune responses. In validation, the model predicted progression to ophthalmopathy a median of roughly 6.1 months before onset, with about 70% sensitivity and about 72% specificity.

The sequence links TRBV20-1 to TRBJ2-7; the D gene is perhaps TRBD2, on 6 matching bases. Sequencing used blood. This receptor was taken from a woman in her thirties with Graves' hyperthyroidism. The bases are TGCAGTGCTAGAGAAGAGGGTAGCGGCTTCTCCTACGAGCAGTACTTC. It specifies CSAREEGSGFSYEQYF.